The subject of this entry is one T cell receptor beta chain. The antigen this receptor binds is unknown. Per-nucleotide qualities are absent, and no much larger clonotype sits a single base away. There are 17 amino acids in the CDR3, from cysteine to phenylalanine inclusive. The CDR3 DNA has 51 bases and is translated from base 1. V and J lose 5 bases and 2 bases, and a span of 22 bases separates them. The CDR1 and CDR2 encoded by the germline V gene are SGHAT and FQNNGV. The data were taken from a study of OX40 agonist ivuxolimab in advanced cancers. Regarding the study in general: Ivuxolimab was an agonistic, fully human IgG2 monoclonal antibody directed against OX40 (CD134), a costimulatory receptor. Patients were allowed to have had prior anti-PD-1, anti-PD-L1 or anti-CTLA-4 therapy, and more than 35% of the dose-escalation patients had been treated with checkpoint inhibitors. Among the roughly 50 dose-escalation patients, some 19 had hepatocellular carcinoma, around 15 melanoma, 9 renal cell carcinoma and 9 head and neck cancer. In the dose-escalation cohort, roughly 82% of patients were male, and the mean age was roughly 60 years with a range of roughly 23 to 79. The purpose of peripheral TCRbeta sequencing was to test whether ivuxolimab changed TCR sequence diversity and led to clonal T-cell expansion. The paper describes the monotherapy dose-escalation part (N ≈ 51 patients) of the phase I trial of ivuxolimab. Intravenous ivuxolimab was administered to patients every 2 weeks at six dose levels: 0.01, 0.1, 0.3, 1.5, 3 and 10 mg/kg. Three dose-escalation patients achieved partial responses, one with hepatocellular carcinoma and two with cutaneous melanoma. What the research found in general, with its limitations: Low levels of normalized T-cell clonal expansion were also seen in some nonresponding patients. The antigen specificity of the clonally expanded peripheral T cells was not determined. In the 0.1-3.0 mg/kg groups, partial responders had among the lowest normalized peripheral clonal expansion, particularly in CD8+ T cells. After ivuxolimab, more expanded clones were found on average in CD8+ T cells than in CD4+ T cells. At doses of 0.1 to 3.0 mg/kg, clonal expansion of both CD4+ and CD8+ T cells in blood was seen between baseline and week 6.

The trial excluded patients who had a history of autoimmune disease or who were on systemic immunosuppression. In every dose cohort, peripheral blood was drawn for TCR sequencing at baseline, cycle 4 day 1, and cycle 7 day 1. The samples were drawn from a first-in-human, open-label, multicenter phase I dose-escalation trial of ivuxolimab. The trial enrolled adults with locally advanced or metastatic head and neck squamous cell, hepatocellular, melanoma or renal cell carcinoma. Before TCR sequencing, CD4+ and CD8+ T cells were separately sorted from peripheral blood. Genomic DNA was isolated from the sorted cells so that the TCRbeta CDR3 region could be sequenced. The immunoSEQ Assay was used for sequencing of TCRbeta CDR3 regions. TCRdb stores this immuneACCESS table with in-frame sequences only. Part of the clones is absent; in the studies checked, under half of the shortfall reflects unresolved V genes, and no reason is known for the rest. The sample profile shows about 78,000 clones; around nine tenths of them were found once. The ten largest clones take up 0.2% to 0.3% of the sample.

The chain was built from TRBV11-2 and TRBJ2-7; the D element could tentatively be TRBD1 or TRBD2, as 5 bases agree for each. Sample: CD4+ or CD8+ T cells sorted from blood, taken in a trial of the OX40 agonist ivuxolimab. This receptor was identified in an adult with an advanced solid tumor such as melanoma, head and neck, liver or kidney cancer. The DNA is TGTGCCAGCAGCCGCACCCTCCTATCGGGACCTCCCTACGAGCAGTACTTC. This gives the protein CASSRTLLSGPPYEQYF.